A single sample gave rise to the 9 T cell receptor beta chains below, sequenced in a study of CD8+ T cells in alopecia areata. The authors extracted RNA and reverse transcribed it into cDNA as the sequencing template. Method: immunoSEQ multiplex PCR; TCRdb's copy keeps in-frame clones and lacks some. The repertoire holds 200,000 to 250,000 clones, around three fifths seen once, with more than 3.5% in the top ten. The treatment is: oral pan-JAK inhibitor, 5-10 mg twice daily. The sequencing here drew on CD4+ T cells sorted from blood, taken at week 4, from a patient treated with tofacitinib. These receptors were collected from a human donor with alopecia areata.

The chain couples TRBV5-1 to TRBJ1-1, with a weak D call TRBD1 (6 bases). CDR1 is SGHRS, CDR2 YFSETQ, per germline. This CDR3 is 14 amino acids long. Trimming pared 0 bases from V and 4 bases from J, leaving 10 bases between. CDR3 sequence reads: CASSLEGVGTEAFF. CDR3 DNA: TGCGCCAGCAGCTTGGAGGGGGTTGGCACTGAAGCTTTCTTT. The variable domain in full, with the rest retrieved from reference TRBV5-1 and TRBJ1-1, is KAGVTQTPRYLIKTRGQQVTLSCSPISGHRSVSWYQQTPGQGLQFLFEYFSETQRNKGNFPGRFSGRQFSNSRSEMNVSTLELGDSALYLCASSLEGVGTEAFFGQGTRLTVV.

The V and J genes are TRBV29-1 and TRBJ1-3; the D is unclear. Germline V gene lookup returns CDR1 SQVTM and CDR2 ANQGSEA. Deletions cut 4 bases from V and 1 base from J, with 8 bases between. The CDR3 has 13 residues. CDR3 protein: CSVAKLSGNTIYF. The CDR3 coding sequence is TGCAGCGTTGCAAAATTATCTGGAAACACCATATATTTT.

This clone has only a few counts. The chain has TRBV19 and TRBJ2-1; 11 bases are shared with TRBD1. The germline V gene encodes CDR1 LNHDA and CDR2 SQIVND (reference sequence). The CDR3 totals 14 residues. Trimming at V came to 7 bases and at J to 7 bases, leaving 6 bases not matched to a gene. The chain's CDR3 is CASTGQGARNEQFF. The CDR3, as DNA: TGTGCCAGTACTGGACAGGGGGCGCGGAATGAGCAGTTCTTC.

The chain uses TRBV5-1 and TRBJ2-7; D assignment may be TRBD1 or TRBD2 (5 bases each). This CDR3 spans 16 amino acids. The germline V gene encodes CDR1 SGHRS and CDR2 YFSETQ. The V gene lost 1 base and the J gene lost 0 bases, with 14 bases spanning the gap. The CDR3 nucleotides read TGCGCCAGCAGCTTGTGGGGGTTGGGGAGCTCCTACGAGCAGTACTTC. This sequence encodes CASSLWGLGSSYEQYF.

The rearrangement links TRBV30 to TRBJ2-1; 8 positions match TRBD2. This CDR3 has 15 amino acids. Losses at the gene ends were 2 bases for V and 0 bases for J; bases not matched to a gene: 3. The germline V gene encodes CDR1 GTSNPN and CDR2 SVGIG (reference sequence). CDR3 residues: CAWSSGGSSYNEQFF. CDR3 coding DNA: TGTGCCTGGAGTAGCGGGGGAAGCTCCTACAATGAGCAGTTCTTC.

The V and J genes are TRBV29-1 and TRBJ1-4; TRBD1 might be the D (5 bases). The CDR3 is 14 amino acids. The ends were cut back, 7 bases at V and 4 bases at J, with 16 bases in the middle. Germline CDR1 is SQVTM and CDR2 is ANQGSEA. The CDR3 coding sequence is TGCAGCGCCCGGTGGGGGTCAGTTAATGAAAAACTGTTTTTT. It yields the protein CSARWGSVNEKLFF.

This sequence joins TRBV9 and TRBJ2-5; the D gene is possibly TRBD2 (6 bases). The CDR3 runs 14 residues. Trimming left V 4 bases short and J 0 bases short, with 10 bases between. Germline V gene lookup returns CDR1 SGDLS and CDR2 YYNGEE. The CDR3 here is CASSSRLDQETQYF. In DNA form, the CDR3 reads TGTGCCAGCAGCTCCCGACTAGACCAAGAGACCCAGTACTTC.

This chain connects TRBV5-6 to TRBJ2-2; D unclear. This CDR3 has 14 residues. Trimming stripped 0 bases from V and 0 bases from J, with 3 bases between. Per germline, CDR1 SGHDT and CDR2 YYEEEE. In DNA form, the CDR3 reads TGTGCCAGCAGCTTGGGGGCGAACACCGGGGAGCTGTTTTTT. It encodes CASSLGANTGELFF.

The chain joins TRBV4-3 to TRBJ2-5; D tentatively fits TRBD1 or TRBD2 (5 bases each). Per germline, CDR1 LGHNA and CDR2 YSLEER. This CDR3 comprises 16 residues. V was shortened by 0 bases and J by 5 bases, with 16 bases between the two germline ends. CDR3: CASSQDIAGWGETQYF. DNA of the CDR3: TGCGCCAGCAGCCAAGATATCGCAGGGTGGGGGGAGACCCAGTACTTC.